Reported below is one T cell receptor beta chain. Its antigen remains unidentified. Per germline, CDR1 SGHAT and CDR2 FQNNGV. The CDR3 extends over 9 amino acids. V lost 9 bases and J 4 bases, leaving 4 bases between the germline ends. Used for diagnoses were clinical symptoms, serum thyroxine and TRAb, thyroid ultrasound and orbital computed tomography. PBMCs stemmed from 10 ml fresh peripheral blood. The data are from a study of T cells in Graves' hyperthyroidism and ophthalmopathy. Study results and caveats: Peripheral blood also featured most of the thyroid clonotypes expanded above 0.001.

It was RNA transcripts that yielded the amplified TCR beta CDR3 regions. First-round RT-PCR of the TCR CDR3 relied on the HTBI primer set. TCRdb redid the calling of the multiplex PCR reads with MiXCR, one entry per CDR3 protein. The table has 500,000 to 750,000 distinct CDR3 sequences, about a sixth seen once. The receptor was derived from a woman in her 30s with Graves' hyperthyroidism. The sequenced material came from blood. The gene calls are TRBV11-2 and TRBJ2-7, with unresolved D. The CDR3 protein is CASVYEQYF. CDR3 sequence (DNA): TGTGCCAGTGTGTACGAGCAGTACTTC. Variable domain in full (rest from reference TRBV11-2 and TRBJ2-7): EAGVAQSPRYKIIEKRQSVAFWCNPISGHATLYWYQQILGQGPKLLIQFQNNGVVDDSQLPKDRFSAERLKGVDSTLKIQPAKLEDSAVYLCASVYEQYFGPGTRLTVT.